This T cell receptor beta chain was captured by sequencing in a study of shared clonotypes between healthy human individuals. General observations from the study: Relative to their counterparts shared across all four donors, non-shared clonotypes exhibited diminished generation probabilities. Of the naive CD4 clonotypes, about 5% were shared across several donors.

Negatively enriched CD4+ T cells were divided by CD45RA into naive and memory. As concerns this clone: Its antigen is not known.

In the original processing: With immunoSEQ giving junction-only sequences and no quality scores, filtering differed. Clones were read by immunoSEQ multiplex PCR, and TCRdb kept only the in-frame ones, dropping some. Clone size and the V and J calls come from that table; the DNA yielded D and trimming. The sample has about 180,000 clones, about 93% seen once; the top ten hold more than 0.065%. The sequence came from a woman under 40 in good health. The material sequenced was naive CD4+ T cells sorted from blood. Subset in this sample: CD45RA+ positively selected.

The DNA of the CDR3 is TGTGCCAGCAGCTTAGCGGGACAGAGCAATCAGCCCCAGCATTTT. Translating gives CASSLAGQSNQPQHF. The V and J genes are TRBV7-9 and TRBJ1-5, with 7 bases aligning to TRBD1. CDR3 length: 15 amino acids. From germline, CDR1 is SEHNR and CDR2 FQNEAQ (reference sequence). The V gene end was trimmed by 0 bases and the J gene end by 1 base; junction bases not matched to a gene: 0. Full variable domain (outside the CDR3, taken from reference TRBV7-9 and TRBJ1-5): DTGVSQNPRHKITKRGQNVTFRCDPISEHNRLYWYRQTLGQGPEFLTYFQNEAQLEKSRLLSDRFSAERPKGSFSTLEIQRTEQGDSAMYLCASSLAGQSNQPQHFGDGTRLSIL.